The present entry profiles one TCR beta chain with its context. Trimming took 2 bases from V and 5 from J; bases not matched to a gene: 8. Germline V lookup: CDR1 SGHTA, CDR2 FQGNSA. This CDR3 region has 15 residues. The data originate from a study of blood T cell repertoires in COVID-19. Study summary: Sources were T cells, B-cell-depleted T cells, or PBMCs; the material itself was cDNA or gDNA.

Categorization into cohorts depended on clinical history that participants reported. The assay was immunoSEQ multiplex PCR, and TCRdb's table has in-frame clones only and misses some. The repertoire holds approximately 250,000 clones, with 84% as singletons. The chain is built from TRBV7-2 and TRBJ1-2; 7 bases map to TRBD1. The receptor comes from a man younger than 40 with acute COVID-19. The sequencing sample was made of PBMCs or T cells enriched from blood (not recorded which). In DNA, the CDR3 is TGTGCCAGCAGCTTAAGACAGGGTAGCGGTTATGGCTACACCTTC. It translates to CASSLRQGSGYGYTF.